The TCR beta chain under discussion was sequenced for a study of blood T cell repertoires in COVID-19 (dated by TCRdb to the early 2020s). Broadly, across the study: Samples covering the acute and convalescent phases of COVID-19 were provided by collaborators in the United States, Italy and Spain. The material from the prospective study consisted of cDNA or gDNA derived from T cells, B-cell-depleted T cells, or PBMCs. Subjects who had been exposed to COVID-19, were actively infected with it, or had recovered from it provided the deeply sampled blood TCRbeta repertoires that made up the dataset. The repertoires were released in a freely available public database meant as a resource for research on the immune response to SARS-CoV-2. The samples were drawn from the first 160 participants of the ongoing ImmuneRACE study and from 950 to 1,500 subjects provided by 6 global collaborators. The sample metadata nearly always contained a de-identified subject ID, COVID-19 status, age in years and sex. Where HLA class I and class II types were available, the types were taken from metadata supplied by the sample provider, not from assay-based typing. Beyond this particular receptor, the publication reports: The quantity of clinical and demographic metadata differed by source and by participant and was supplied without curation.

Worth noting for this clone: Its binding antigen is unknown. It has no much larger one-base neighbor in the sample; base qualities were not kept.

The CDR3 measures 14 amino acids from cysteine to phenylalanine. Only the CDR3 DNA is retained, 42 bases long and in frame from the first base. From a lookup of the germline V gene, CDR1 and CDR2 are SGDLS and YYNGEE. V drops 0 bases and J drops 6 bases, leaving 7 bases in between. TCRbeta CDR3 regions were amplified from genomic DNA by means of the immunoSEQ Assay, a bias-controlled multiplex PCR. Per the original workflow: The number of nucleated cells in each sample was estimated by amplification of reference gene primers within the assay. To quantify the absolute abundance of each unique TCRbeta CDR3 rearrangement, sequence reads were collapsed and filtered. For each sample, productive Simpson clonality was calculated as the square root of Simpson's diversity index over productive rearrangements. As stored in TCRdb, this immuneACCESS dataset retains in-frame rearrangements with V and J assigned. A fraction of the clones does not appear; measured against another copy, unresolved V genes explain less than half of the discrepancy, and the remainder lacks a known reason. V, J and clone size reflect that table, while D and trimming were determined from the DNA. This sample gives approximately 200,000 clones in total; about nine tenths of them show up just once. The ten largest account for less than 3% of the sample.

In Seattle, one collaborating source enrolled patients while the infection was active and tracked those patients longitudinally over the course of disease. Whole blood was collected in K2EDTA tubes by collaborating institutions according to the institutions' own protocols. Collaborator samples were shipped for TCRbeta analysis as frozen whole blood, isolated PBMCs, or DNA extracted from either sample type. The source of this sequence is a man aged 30 to 45 with COVID-19, enrolled during active disease. In this chain, TRBV9 is recombined with TRBJ1-6; no D gene can be assigned with confidence. The specimen was peripheral blood. The DNA sequence is as follows: TGTGCCAGCAGCGTAGGGGCAAGTAATTCACCCCTCCACTTT. Translated, it gives CASSVGASNSPLHF.